The 21 T cell receptor beta chains below all came from one sample that was sequenced in a study of neoadjuvant anti-PD-1 for oral cavity cancer. The time point is: after neoadjuvant nivolumab, at surgical resection. TCRdb's copy holds only in-frame clones and misses some; the assay was immunoSEQ multiplex PCR. This sample yields roughly 14,000 clones, of which about 81% are seen a single time; 2% to 2.5% belongs to the top ten. The sequences come from PBMCs, collected after nivolumab (anti-PD-1) treatment. These receptors were collected from a person aged 35-80 years with oral cavity squamous cell carcinoma.

This clone appeared a few times. V is TRBV19 and J is TRBJ1-1, with TRBD1 identical over 9 bases. V was clipped by 3 bases and J by 5 bases; unmatched bases: 7. CDR1 is LNHDA and CDR2 is SQIVND in the germline V gene (reference sequence). CDR3 length: 15 residues. CDR3 region: CASSIIETGGTEAFF. DNA for the CDR3: TGTGCCAGTAGTATTATCGAGACAGGGGGGACTGAAGCTTTCTTT.

This clone appeared once. The rearrangement uses TRBV11-2 and TRBJ1-1; unclear D gene. Between the trimmed V and J ends, which lost 6 bases and 0 bases, there was a span of 11 bases. The CDR3 runs to 14 residues. CDR1 SGHAT and CDR2 FQNNGV come from the germline V gene. The CDR3 here is CASRLQPMNTEAFF. The CDR3 DNA reads TGTGCCAGCAGGTTACAGCCTATGAACACTGAAGCTTTCTTT.

This chain connects TRBV4-1 to TRBJ1-2; D is unclear. The CDR3 runs to 17 residues. CDR1 and CDR2 (germline): MGHRA, YSYEKL. The V gene lost 2 bases and the J gene lost 0 bases, with 16 bases spanning the gap. The CDR3 DNA is TGCGCCAGCAGCCAAAGCCCGACGCGCAGAACTAACTATGGCTACACCTTC. Its translation is CASSQSPTRRTNYGYTF.

J is TRBJ1-2 and V is TRBV5-4; possibly TRBD1 for D (6 bases). The CDR3 totals 13 residues. V was pared by 4 bases and J by 4 bases, with 11 bases between. Germline loops: CDR1 SGHNT, CDR2 YYREEE (reference sequence). The CDR3 here is CASSAGGSYGYTF. CDR3 in DNA: TGTGCCAGCAGCGCTGGGGGCTCCTATGGCTACACCTTC. Using reference TRBV5-4 and TRBJ1-2 for the parts outside the CDR3, the full variable domain is ETGVTQSPTHLIKTRGQQVTLRCSSQSGHNTVSWYQQALGQGPQFIFQYYREEENGRGNFPPRFSGLQFPNYSSELNVNALELDDSALYLCASSAGGSYGYTFGSGTRLTVV.

In DNA, the CDR3 is TGTGCCAGCAGCCAAGATCTCAGACGGAACACTGAAGCTTTCTTT. It is translated as CASSQDLRRNTEAFF. The gene calls are TRBV14 and TRBJ1-1; D gene unclear. V was shortened by 0 bases and J by 1 base, with 9 bases between the two germline ends. This CDR3 contains 15 residues. The germline V gene encodes CDR1 SGHDN and CDR2 FVKESK.

This clone was found once. The rearrangement uses TRBV9 and TRBJ2-5; 9 nucleotides agree with TRBD1. Germline values: CDR1 SGDLS, CDR2 YYNGEE. The V gene end was trimmed by 2 bases and the J gene end by 1 base; junction bases not matched to a gene: 6. The CDR3 is 16 residues long. DNA for the CDR3: TGTGCCAGCAGCGTCAGACCGACAGGGGGCCAAGAGACCCAGTACTTC. Residues: CASSVRPTGGQETQYF. The full variable domain, rest sourced from reference TRBV9 and TRBJ2-5, is DSGVTQTPKHLITATGQRVTLRCSPRSGDLSVYWYQQSLDQGLQFLIQYYNGEERAKGNILERFSAQQFPDLHSELNLSSLELGDSALYFCASSVRPTGGQETQYFGPGTRLLVL.

The chain links TRBV19 to TRBJ2-7; 14 nucleotides line up with TRBD2. The CDR3 is 19 amino acids. The junction had 14 bases not matched to a gene; V was cut back by 5 bases and J by 2 bases. CDR1 and CDR2 from the germline V gene are LNHDA and SQIVND (reference sequence). In DNA form, the CDR3 reads TGTGCCAGTAGTGCATCTCCGGGACTAGCGGGAGAGCGGACCTACGAGCAGTACTTC. It specifies CASSASPGLAGERTYEQYF.

This sequence joins TRBV11-3 and TRBJ2-3; 10 bases match TRBD1. Trimming removed 1 base from V and 6 bases from J; junction bases left unmatched: 7. This CDR3 has 16 amino acids. Looked up from germline, CDR1 is SGHNT and CDR2 is YENEEA. The CDR3 loop reads CASSLGGTGAWDTQYF. The CDR3 DNA reads TGTGCCAGCAGCTTAGGAGGGACAGGGGCTTGGGATACGCAGTATTTT.

The gene calls are TRBV11-2 and TRBJ2-7, with 10 bases that match TRBD1. This CDR3 comprises 15 residues. Germline-derived CDR1 and CDR2 are SGHAT and FQNNGV. J lost 3 bases, V lost 5 bases, and 7 bases had no gene match. This CDR3 is CASSLTRDRGYEQYF. The CDR3 DNA sequence: TGTGCCAGCAGCCTGACCCGGGACAGGGGCTACGAGCAGTACTTC. The full variable domain, rest sourced from reference TRBV11-2 and TRBJ2-7, is EAGVAQSPRYKIIEKRQSVAFWCNPISGHATLYWYQQILGQGPKLLIQFQNNGVVDDSQLPKDRFSAERLKGVDSTLKIQPAKLEDSAVYLCASSLTRDRGYEQYFGPGTRLTVT.

This clone has only one observation. This chain links TRBV15 with TRBJ1-2; maybe TRBD1 (6 bases). The CDR3 length is 17 residues. CDR1 and CDR2 (germline): LNHNV, YYDKDF (reference sequence). V was trimmed by 1 base and J by 2 bases, leaving 17 bases between them. The DNA of the CDR3 is TGTGCCACCAGCAGAGGCGTCTTACAGGGAAGGAACTATGGCTACACCTTC. Translation gives CATSRGVLQGRNYGYTF. Full variable domain (remainder filled in from reference TRBV15 and TRBJ1-2): DAMVIQNPRYQVTQFGKPVTLSCSQTLNHNVMYWYQQKSSQAPKLLFHYYDKDFNNEADTPDNFQSRRPNTSFCFLDIRSPGLGDTAMYLCATSRGVLQGRNYGYTFGSGTRLTVV.

This clone was seen more than once but under ten times. The chain recombines TRBV5-1 with TRBJ1-2; 10 nucleotides agree with TRBD1. The CDR3 spans 14 residues. V dropped 5 bases and J dropped 5; count of bases not matched to a gene: 6. Germline lookup yields CDR1 SGHRS and CDR2 YFSETQ. The CDR3 sequence is CASSPPGQGYGYTF. The DNA of the CDR3 is TGCGCCAGCAGTCCCCCGGGACAGGGGTATGGCTACACCTTC.

Only a few counts were recorded for this clone. A read error may account for a junction end that differs from germline. This sequence joins TRBV7-7 and TRBJ1-1; TRBD1 matches 7 bases. Germline V CDR1 and CDR2: SSHAT, FNYEAQ (reference sequence). The CDR3 sequence is 14 residues long. The CDR3 DNA reads as TGTGCTAGCACGCAAGACAGGGCGAACACTGAAGCTTTCTTT. It codes for CASTQDRANTEAFF.

The chain links TRBV6-5 to TRBJ1-3; no reliable D call. Trimming shortened V by 4 bases and J by 0 bases, and 10 bases separated the two germline ends. The CDR3 is made up of 15 amino acids. Germline V lookup: CDR1 MNHEY, CDR2 SVGAGI. The CDR3 sequence: CASSFFANSGNTIYF. The CDR3 coding sequence is TGTGCCAGCAGTTTCTTCGCTAACTCTGGAAACACCATATATTTT.

This chain joins TRBV6-1 and TRBJ1-2, with 8 positions matching TRBD1. J lost 7 bases, V lost 6 bases, and 10 bases had no gene match. Germline-derived CDR1 and CDR2 are MNHNS and SASEGT. The CDR3 has 14 residues. The CDR3 loop is CASRGSRGLVGYTF. The CDR3 DNA follows: TGTGCCAGCAGGGGATCCAGGGGGCTGGTTGGCTACACCTTC.

J is TRBJ1-1 and V is TRBV7-9, with 7 bases matching TRBD1. This CDR3 region has 14 residues. Germline lookup yields CDR1 SEHNR and CDR2 FQNEAQ (reference sequence). The V and J ends lost 6 bases and 3 bases, in that order; junction bases with no gene match: 7. DNA for the CDR3: TGTGCCAGCAGGGGGGGACAGTCCCACACTGAAGCTTTCTTT. Amino acids: CASRGGQSHTEAFF.

The chain employs TRBV29-1 and TRBJ1-2; weak D call: TRBD1 (5 bases). The CDR3 runs 12 residues. CDR1 SQVTM and CDR2 ANQGSEA come from the germline V gene. Trimming pared 8 bases from V and 4 bases from J, leaving 14 bases between. CDR3 residues: CSSSTALYGYTF. CDR3 coding DNA: TGCAGCTCTTCGACAGCCCTCTATGGCTACACCTTC.

J is TRBJ2-7 and V is TRBV5-1, with TRBD1 matching over 9 bases. Germline CDR1 is SGHRS and CDR2 is YFSETQ. CDR3 size: 14 residues. V gave up 0 bases and J gave up 6 bases; unmatched junction bases: 4. Here the CDR3 DNA reads TGCGCCAGCAGCTTGGGACAGGGGGGATTCGAGCAGTACTTC. The encoded protein is CASSLGQGGFEQYF.

This rearrangement joins TRBV7-6 to TRBJ1-5, with D hard to call. Trimming cost V 1 base and J 4 bases, with 11 bases left between them. The CDR3 totals 15 residues. In germline, CDR1 is SGHVS, CDR2 FNYEAQ. The CDR3 DNA reads as TGTGCCAGCAGCTTAGGCGGAGGGAATAATCAGCCCCAGCATTTT. It specifies CASSLGGGNNQPQHF. The complete variable domain, with remaining parts taken from reference TRBV7-6 and TRBJ1-5, reads GAGVSQSPRYKVTKRGQDVALRCDPISGHVSLYWYRQALGQGPEFLTYFNYEAQQDKSGLPNDRFSAERPEGSISTLTIQRTEQRDSAMYRCASSLGGGNNQPQHFGDGTRLSIL.

The J gene is TRBJ2-7, the V gene TRBV5-6; 7 bases line up with TRBD2. The length of the CDR3 is 16 residues. The J segment lost 0 bases and the V segment lost 0 bases, leaving 6 bases of the junction unmatched. Per the germline V gene, CDR1 is SGHDT and CDR2 is YYEEEE. The CDR3 nucleotides read TGTGCCAGCAGCTTGGGCGGGGGAGTACTCTCCTACGAGCAGTACTTC. This codes for CASSLGGGVLSYEQYF.

The V call is TRBV9, the J call TRBJ1-3, with D possibly TRBD1 on 5 matching bases. The CDR3 consists of 16 residues. V was pared by 4 bases and J by 0 bases, with 14 bases between. CDR1 and CDR2 (germline): SGDLS, YYNGEE. CDR3 residues: CASSQWRGTSGNTIYF. CDR3 in DNA: TGTGCCAGCAGCCAGTGGAGGGGAACCTCTGGAAACACCATATATTTT.

CDR3 region: CAWSTGTDTQYF. The CDR3 DNA reads as TGTGCCTGGTCAACAGGGACAGATACGCAGTATTTT. This sequence joins TRBV30 and TRBJ2-3; possible D gene TRBD1, 6 bases. CDR3 length: 12 residues. Looked up from germline, CDR1 is GTSNPN and CDR2 is SVGIG (reference sequence). Trimming took 5 bases from V and 3 from J, leaving 9 bases between them.